A single sample is the source of the 23 T cell receptor beta chains below, sequenced in a study of shared clonotypes between healthy human individuals (dated by TCRdb to 2019 to 2021). Library method: the immunoSEQ multiplex PCR assay. Sourced from immuneACCESS, this table was stored by TCRdb with only in-frame sequences that have V and J called. A share of the clones is absent; for the studies checked, an unresolved V gene accounts for under half, and the remainder has no known explanation. This sample gives 600,000 to 750,000 clones in total; 55% to 80% of them show up just once. The ten top clones hold under 2% of the sample. Sequenced sample: memory CD4+ T cells sorted from blood. According to the study, the label for this sample's cell subset or site signals: CD45RA-negative fraction. The receptors were gathered from a woman in her twenties or thirties in good health.

The rearrangement uses TRBV18 and TRBJ1-1; D call uncertain. The CDR3 is 13 residues long. CDR1 is KGHSH, CDR2 LQKENI, per germline. V was pared by 0 bases and J by 5 bases, with 7 bases between. In DNA form, the CDR3 reads TGTGCCAGCTCACCACCGCCGGGAACTGAAGCTTTCTTT. This sequence encodes CASSPPPGTEAFF.

The chain recombines TRBV9 with TRBJ2-2, with D possibly matching TRBD2 (5 bases). The ends were cut back, 0 bases at V and 4 bases at J, with 10 bases in the middle. CDR3 length: 15 amino acids. CDR1 SGDLS and CDR2 YYNGEE come from the germline V gene. DNA for the CDR3: TGTGCCAGCAGCGTAGAGGTGGGAGTCACCGGGGAGCTGTTTTTT. Its translation: CASSVEVGVTGELFF.

The chain couples TRBV18 to TRBJ1-3; a possible D gene is TRBD1 (5 bases). The CDR3 spans 16 residues. Trimming pared 2 bases from V and 0 bases from J, leaving 11 bases between. Germline CDR1 is KGHSH and CDR2 is LQKENI. The CDR3 reads CASSPADSSSGNTIYF. Here the CDR3 DNA reads TGTGCCAGCTCACCAGCCGACAGTAGCTCTGGAAACACCATATATTTT.

This chain uses TRBV28 with TRBJ2-7; D remains unclear. CDR3 length: 12 amino acids. Trimming shortened V by 5 bases and J by 3 bases, and 8 bases separated the two germline ends. The germline V gene encodes CDR1 MDHEN and CDR2 SYDVKM. CDR3 sequence reads: CASSLTRYEQYF. CDR3 coding DNA: TGTGCCAGCAGTCTGACCCGCTACGAGCAGTACTTC.

The V call is TRBV11-2, the J call TRBJ2-7; 8 bases fit TRBD1. The V and J ends lost 5 bases and 2 bases, in that order; junction bases with no gene match: 8. In germline, CDR1 is SGHAT, CDR2 FQNNGV. CDR3 size: 15 residues. Here the CDR3 DNA reads TGTGCCAGCAGCCAATCCGGGACAGGTCCCTACGAGCAGTACTTC. Its translation: CASSQSGTGPYEQYF. The complete variable domain, with remaining parts taken from reference TRBV11-2 and TRBJ2-7, reads EAGVAQSPRYKIIEKRQSVAFWCNPISGHATLYWYQQILGQGPKLLIQFQNNGVVDDSQLPKDRFSAERLKGVDSTLKIQPAKLEDSAVYLCASSQSGTGPYEQYFGPGTRLTVT.

V gene TRBV18 combines with J gene TRBJ1-1, with 8 bases identical to TRBD1. The J segment lost 2 bases and the V segment lost 5 bases, leaving 4 bases of the junction unmatched. CDR3 length: 14 residues. From germline, CDR1 is KGHSH and CDR2 LQKENI. The CDR3 region has the DNA TGTGCCAGCTCAAAAGGACAGGGAAACACTGAAGCTTTCTTT. Protein sequence: CASSKGQGNTEAFF. The variable domain in full, completed from reference TRBV18 and TRBJ1-1, reads NAGVMQNPRHLVRRRGQEARLRCSPMKGHSHVYWYRQLPEEGLKFMVYLQKENIIDESGMPKERFSAEFPKEGPSILRIQQVVRGDSAAYFCASSKGQGNTEAFFGQGTRLTVV.

This chain connects TRBV5-1 to TRBJ2-3, with D perhaps TRBD1 (6 bases). The germline V gene encodes CDR1 SGHRS and CDR2 YFSETQ. The length of the CDR3 is 15 residues. The V and J ends lost 1 base and 0 bases respectively, with 9 bases between them. CDR3 nucleotides: TGCGCCAGCAGCTTGCATAGGGGGAGCACAGATACGCAGTATTTT. Protein product: CASSLHRGSTDTQYF.

This chain connects TRBV19 to TRBJ2-1; TRBD2 is a possible D gene (5 bases). The CDR3 is made up of 13 amino acids. The V gene's germline CDR1 is LNHDA and CDR2 SQIVND (reference sequence). V lost 0 bases and J 12 bases, leaving 12 bases between the germline ends. The CDR3 DNA reads as TGTGCCAGTAGTATAGATCGACCGGGAACGCAGTTCTTC. Residues: CASSIDRPGTQFF.

The rearrangement links TRBV7-8 to TRBJ2-6; TRBD2 might be the D (5 bases). There are 16 residues in the CDR3. Trimming stripped 0 bases from V and 5 bases from J, with 11 bases between. Per the germline V gene, CDR1 is SGHVS and CDR2 is FQNEAQ. CDR3 coding DNA: TGTGCCAGCAGCTTAGCTATTAGCGCGAGGGCCAACGTCCTGACTTTC. Translation: CASSLAISARANVLTF. Together with reference TRBV7-8 and TRBJ2-6, the CDR3 gives the full variable domain: GAGVSQSPRYKVAKRGQDVALRCDPISGHVSLFWYQQALGQGPEFLTYFQNEAQLDKSGLPSDRFFAERPEGSVSTLKIQRTQQEDSAVYLCASSLAISARANVLTFGAGSRLTVL.

The CDR3 sequence: CASSLRQGNSEAFF. The CDR3, as DNA: TGTGCCAGCAGCCTTAGACAGGGTAATTCTGAAGCTTTCTTT. The genes are TRBV7-9 and TRBJ1-1; TRBD1 matches at 7 bases. Per the germline V gene, CDR1 is SEHNR and CDR2 is FQNEAQ (reference sequence). J gave up 6 bases and V 5 bases, and 9 bases lay outside the gene matches. The CDR3 loop spans 14 amino acids.

Notes on this clone: This may stem from a read error, because a much larger clone lies one nucleotide away. This specimen includes other DNA sequences encoding the same CDR3. The chain uses TRBV2 and TRBJ1-1, with no clear D. The CDR3 is made up of 12 amino acids. With 5 bases removed from V and 1 base from J, the gap between germline ends came to 5 bases. Germline lookup yields CDR1 SNHLY and CDR2 FYNNEI. CDR3 residues: CASSYRNTEAFF. The CDR3, as DNA: TGTGCCAGCAGTTACAGGAACACTGAAGCTTTCTTT.

The chain joins TRBV4-1 to TRBJ2-3; 12 positions agree with TRBD2. CDR1 is MGHRA and CDR2 is YSYEKL in the germline V gene. V lost 4 bases, J lost 4 bases, and 6 bases stayed unmatched. The CDR3 covers 16 residues. Here the CDR3 DNA reads TGCGCCAGCAGCCGGAGACTAGCGGGAGTCCCAGATACGCAGTATTTT. Translating it yields CASSRRLAGVPDTQYF.

The chain carries TRBV10-3 and TRBJ2-5, with D perhaps TRBD1 (5 bases). Germline CDR1 reads ENHRY; CDR2 reads SYGVKD. The CDR3 spans 12 residues. CDR3 bases: TGTGAGGGGTTGAGCCGGAAAGAGACCCAGTACTTC. Its protein is CEGLSRKETQYF.

The sample holds one count of this clone. V gene TRBV11-2 combines with J gene TRBJ2-3, with 8 positions matching TRBD2. This CDR3 has 17 amino acids. Germline-derived CDR1 and CDR2 are SGHAT and FQNNGV. V lost 7 bases to trimming and J lost 2 bases; unmatched junction nucleotides: 14. The CDR3 DNA reads TGTGCCAGCACCCCTGGGTCGGGGGGGAAGTCCACAGATACGCAGTATTTT. As protein: CASTPGSGGKSTDTQYF.

The chain couples TRBV2 to TRBJ1-1; 9 nucleotides align to TRBD1. CDR3 length equals 15 residues. Germline V gene data show CDR1 as SNHLY and CDR2 as FYNNEI. V lost 0 bases and J lost 1; bases outside the gene matches: 0. CDR3 nucleotides: TGTGCCAGCAGTGAAGCGGACAGGGGGAACACTGAAGCTTTCTTT. Translating gives CASSEADRGNTEAFF.

The rearrangement uses TRBV7-3 and TRBJ2-2; 9 nucleotides agree with TRBD2. The CDR3 consists of 17 residues. The trim removed 4 bases at V and 7 bases at J, leaving 13 bases unmatched. The germline V gene has CDR1 SGHTA and CDR2 FQGTGA. CDR3 residues: CASSSTVAGAGGGELFF. In DNA form, the CDR3 reads TGTGCCAGCAGCTCGACTGTAGCGGGAGCTGGTGGCGGGGAGCTGTTTTTT.

CDR3 DNA sequence: TGTGCCAGCAGTGACAGGGAGTGGAATGAAAAACTGTTTTTT. Protein: CASSDREWNEKLFF. V gene TRBV6-1 combines with J gene TRBJ1-4, with a possible D match to TRBD1 (5 bases). The germline gives CDR1 MNHNS, CDR2 SASEGT. The CDR3 is made up of 14 amino acids. Trimming removed 3 bases at V and 5 bases at J, with 10 bases between.

The rearrangement links TRBV18 to TRBJ2-5; D is uncertain. CDR3 length equals 14 residues. From germline, CDR1 is KGHSH and CDR2 LQKENI. V dropped 3 bases and J dropped 3 bases, with 11 bases sitting between them. CDR3 sequence: CASSPPATKETQYF. CDR3 nucleotide sequence: TGTGCCAGCTCACCGCCAGCCACTAAAGAGACCCAGTACTTC. Full variable domain (missing parts from reference TRBV18 and TRBJ2-5): NAGVMQNPRHLVRRRGQEARLRCSPMKGHSHVYWYRQLPEEGLKFMVYLQKENIIDESGMPKERFSAEFPKEGPSILRIQQVVRGDSAAYFCASSPPATKETQYFGPGTRLLVL.

The CDR3 sequence is CASSPAGASQPQHF. Here the CDR3 DNA reads TGTGCCAGCAGTCCGGCCGGGGCCAGTCAGCCCCAGCATTTT. V and J are TRBV25-1 and TRBJ1-5; possible D gene TRBD1, 5 bases. Trimming cost V 5 bases and J 6 bases, with 14 bases left between them. CDR1 and CDR2 from the germline V gene are MGHDK and SYGVNS. This CDR3 is built from 14 residues.

The chain has TRBV7-2 and TRBJ1-5; TRBD1 agrees at 7 bases. V lost 4 bases and J lost 4; bases outside the gene matches: 1. The CDR3 spans 13 residues. Germline assignment: CDR1 SGHTA and CDR2 FQGNSA. CDR3 residues: CASSWDSNQPQHF. DNA for the CDR3: TGTGCCAGCAGCTGGGACAGTAATCAGCCCCAGCATTTT.

The CDR3 nucleotides read TGTGCCAGCAGCGTAGTAGGGGATAGGGAGACCCAGTACTTC. Translation: CASSVVGDRETQYF. This chain uses TRBV9 with TRBJ2-5, with a weak D call TRBD1 (5 bases). Germline V gene data show CDR1 as SGDLS and CDR2 as YYNGEE. The CDR3 extends over 14 amino acids. With 0 bases removed from V and 5 bases from J, the gap between germline ends came to 11 bases.

This chain links TRBV28 with TRBJ1-5; weak D call: TRBD1 (6 bases). Trimming stripped 3 bases from V and 1 base from J, with 10 bases between. CDR1 is MDHEN, CDR2 SYDVKM, per germline. The CDR3 covers 15 residues. The CDR3 spells CASSFARGSNQPQHF. CDR3 nucleotide sequence: TGTGCCAGCAGTTTTGCCAGGGGAAGCAATCAGCCCCAGCATTTT.

This chain connects TRBV19 to TRBJ2-5; D call uncertain. The germline CDR1 and CDR2 sequences are LNHDA and SQIVND (reference sequence). The V end was cut by 4 bases, the J end by 1 base, with 4 bases between. This CDR3 contains 12 residues. The CDR3 reads CASSTFQETQYF. In nucleotides, the CDR3 is TGTGCCAGTAGTACCTTCCAAGAGACCCAGTACTTC.